A single sample is the source of the 24 T cell receptor beta chains below, sequenced in a study of T cells in tumors after PD-1 blockade (dated 2019 in TCRdb). Reading the label with the study, this specimen's time point is: before anti-PD-1 therapy. Preparation of the library involved the immunoSEQ multiplex PCR assay. This immuneACCESS table, as held by TCRdb, lists in-frame sequences with V and J called but not all clones. Of the missing ones, under half trace to an unresolved V gene in checked studies; the others have no known cause. This sample has about 59,000 clones in its table, and 80% of those were observed once. Roughly 13% of the sample comes from the top ten. The specimen comprised PBMCs, sampled before anti-PD-1 treatment. These receptors originate from a human donor with basal cell carcinoma.

The sample holds a few counts of this clone. The rearrangement links TRBV5-4 to TRBJ1-6; no clear D gene. V dropped 5 bases and J dropped 7 bases, with 13 bases sitting between them. Germline V lookup: CDR1 SGHNT, CDR2 YYREEE (reference sequence). The CDR3 contains 14 residues. CDR3 DNA sequence: TGTGCCAGCAGGAACAGTCAAGGCAATTCACCCCTCCACTTT. This sequence encodes CASRNSQGNSPLHF.

The CDR3 DNA sequence: TGTGCCAGCAGCTTCTGGACAGGGTTAGGTGGTGAGCAGTTCTTC. It yields the protein CASSFWTGLGGEQFF. The rearrangement uses TRBV7-2 and TRBJ2-1, with TRBD1 matching 8 bases. In germline, CDR1 is SGHTA, CDR2 FQGNSA. The J segment lost 9 bases and the V segment lost 3 bases, leaving 10 bases of the junction unmatched. CDR3 size: 15 residues.

V and J are TRBV13 and TRBJ1-1; no definite D call. Germline lookup yields CDR1 PRHDT and CDR2 FYEKMQ (reference sequence). The CDR3 runs to 15 residues. V lost 0 bases and J lost 1, with 9 bases in between. The CDR3 DNA reads as TGTGCCAGCAGCTTAGGATCCGGGAAGAACACTGAAGCTTTCTTT. Protein sequence: CASSLGSGKNTEAFF.

This clone was seen a few times. The chain combines TRBV5-1 with TRBJ2-2; tentatively, D is TRBD2 (6 bases). Trimming took 4 bases from V and 4 from J, leaving 8 bases between them. The V gene's germline CDR1 is SGHRS and CDR2 YFSETQ. This CDR3 has 13 residues. The CDR3 reads CASSRDFTGELFF. The DNA for the CDR3 is TGCGCCAGCAGCAGGGACTTCACCGGGGAGCTGTTTTTT. The whole variable domain, filled in from reference TRBV5-1 and TRBJ2-2, reads KAGVTQTPRYLIKTRGQQVTLSCSPISGHRSVSWYQQTPGQGLQFLFEYFSETQRNKGNFPGRFSGRQFSNSRSEMNVSTLELGDSALYLCASSRDFTGELFFGEGSRLTVL.

The V call is TRBV25-1, the J call TRBJ2-2; TRBD1 is a possible D gene (5 bases). The germline V and J ends were trimmed by 2 bases and 1 base, with 8 bases remaining between them. The CDR3 consists of 15 residues. Germline CDR1 is MGHDK and CDR2 is SYGVNS. In DNA, the CDR3 is TGTGCCAGCAGTGAAAGGGGAAAGAACACCGGGGAGCTGTTTTTT. It translates to CASSERGKNTGELFF.

For this clone: Germline and junction disagree at one end, which may indicate a read error. The chain combines TRBV7-7 with TRBJ1-4; weak D call: TRBD1 (6 bases). The CDR3 totals 15 residues. The germline V gene encodes CDR1 SSHAT and CDR2 FNYEAQ (reference sequence). This chain's CDR3 is CASSLSGGPREKLFF. The CDR3, as DNA: TGTGCTAGCAGCTTATCCGGGGGCCCAAGGGAAAAACTGTTTTTT.

The chain has TRBV2 and TRBJ2-1, with 10 bases that match TRBD2. Germline V CDR1 and CDR2: SNHLY, FYNNEI. This CDR3 has 15 amino acids. The junction had 4 bases not matched to a gene; V was cut back by 7 bases and J by 1 base. The CDR3 nucleotides read TGTGCCAGCACTCTGACTAGCGGGTCCTACAATGAGCAGTTCTTC. Its translation: CASTLTSGSYNEQFF. The full variable domain, rest sourced from reference TRBV2 and TRBJ2-1, is EPEVTQTPSHQVTQMGQEVILRCVPISNHLYFYWYRQILGQKVEFLVSFYNNEISEKSEIFDDQFSVERPDGSNFTLKIRSTKLEDSAMYFCASTLTSGSYNEQFFGPGTRLTVL.

This sequence joins TRBV6-4 and TRBJ1-1; D is undetermined. With 2 bases removed from V and 1 base from J, the gap between germline ends came to 5 bases. CDR1 MRHNA and CDR2 SNTAGT come from the germline V gene. CDR3 length: 13 residues. CDR3 amino acids: CASSDGPNTEAFF. Here the CDR3 DNA reads TGTGCCAGCAGTGACGGGCCGAACACTGAAGCTTTCTTT.

This clone was seen more than once but under ten times. The rearrangement joins TRBV7-9 to TRBJ1-5; D not certain. The germline CDR1 and CDR2 sequences are SEHNR and FQNEAQ (reference sequence). Trimming removed 5 bases from V and 9 bases from J, with 17 bases in between. This CDR3 has 14 residues. The CDR3 loop reads CASSLDRADGPQHF. The CDR3 region has the DNA TGTGCCAGCAGCCTGGACCGGGCTGATGGGCCCCAGCATTTT.

The chain carries TRBV9 and TRBJ2-5; D is possibly TRBD1 (7 bases). Trimming took 0 bases from V and 2 from J, leaving 23 bases between them. From germline, CDR1 is SGDLS and CDR2 YYNGEE. This CDR3 comprises 19 residues. The CDR3 DNA sequence: TGTGCCAGCAGCGTAGGTATAAGAGGAGGGGGCGTGGGGCAAGAGACCCAGTACTTC. This translates into CASSVGIRGGGVGQETQYF. The whole variable domain, filled in from reference TRBV9 and TRBJ2-5, reads DSGVTQTPKHLITATGQRVTLRCSPRSGDLSVYWYQQSLDQGLQFLIQYYNGEERAKGNILERFSAQQFPDLHSELNLSSLELGDSALYFCASSVGIRGGGVGQETQYFGPGTRLLVL.

In its sample, this clone was seen once. This chain joins TRBV13 and TRBJ2-3; 8 nucleotides agree with TRBD2. The CDR3 has 17 amino acids. V lost 5 bases and J lost 2; bases outside the gene matches: 12. Germline assignment: CDR1 PRHDT and CDR2 FYEKMQ (reference sequence). The CDR3 reads CASSRERLAGITDTQYF. CDR3 DNA: TGTGCCAGCAGCCGTGAGCGGTTAGCGGGGATCACAGATACGCAGTATTTT.

The V and J genes are TRBV3-1 (or the pseudogene TRBV3-2) and TRBJ2-7, with 12 bases lining up with TRBD1. From germline, CDR1 is LGHDT and CDR2 YNNKEL (reference sequence). V shed 3 bases and J 5 bases; nucleotides not matched to a gene: 5. This CDR3 region has 15 residues. The CDR3 nucleotides are TGTGCCAGCAGCCACGGGACAGGGGGCAGAGACGAGCAGTACTTC. Protein product: CASSHGTGGRDEQYF.

There are a few counts of this clone. The J gene is TRBJ1-2, the V gene TRBV4-1; no clear D. V lost 1 base to trimming and J lost 4 bases, with 13 bases between them. From germline, CDR1 is MGHRA and CDR2 YSYEKL. CDR3 length equals 15 residues. The CDR3 nucleotides read TGCGCCAGCAGCCAAGTCCTCAGGTGGACCTATGGCTACACCTTC. Translated, it gives CASSQVLRWTYGYTF.

The chain is built from TRBV7-8 and TRBJ2-1; either TRBD1 or TRBD2 may fit D (6 bases each). This CDR3 spans 15 amino acids. The germline V gene encodes CDR1 SGHVS and CDR2 FQNEAQ. Trimming took off 5 bases at V and 6 bases at J, with 17 bases between the two ends. CDR3 protein: CASSILWGASNEQFF. DNA of the CDR3: TGTGCCAGCAGCATTCTTTGGGGGGCCAGCAATGAGCAGTTCTTC.

In its sample, this clone was seen many times. The rearrangement links TRBV14 to TRBJ2-1; 8 bases are shared with TRBD2. There are 15 residues in the CDR3. J lost 5 bases, V lost 4 bases, and 7 bases had no gene match. Germline V gives CDR1 SGHDN, CDR2 FVKESK. CDR3 in amino acids: CASSPSAGANNEQFF. Written as DNA, the CDR3 is TGTGCCAGCAGCCCCTCAGCGGGGGCGAACAATGAGCAGTTCTTC.

The chain is built from TRBV19 and TRBJ1-5, with a weak D call TRBD1 (5 bases). Germline CDR1 is LNHDA and CDR2 is SQIVND (reference sequence). Trimming shortened V by 4 bases and J by 0 bases, and 10 bases separated the two germline ends. The CDR3 has 15 residues. CDR3 amino acids: CASSNSRASNQPQHF. CDR3 nucleotides: TGTGCCAGTAGTAATAGCAGGGCTAGCAATCAGCCCCAGCATTTT.

The chain uses TRBV29-1 and TRBJ2-3; tentative D call: TRBD2 (7 bases). This CDR3 region has 13 residues. V lost 8 bases to trimming and J lost 0 bases, with 12 bases between them. The germline CDR1 and CDR2 sequences are SQVTM and ANQGSEA. The CDR3 nucleotides are TGCAGCTTGGAGGGGGGGAGCACAGATACGCAGTATTTT. This codes for CSLEGGSTDTQYF.

The chain combines TRBV5-1 with TRBJ2-3; D remains unclear. Germline CDR1 SGHRS, CDR2 YFSETQ. The CDR3 length is 16 residues. The V end was cut by 5 bases, the J end by 3 bases, with 19 bases between. The CDR3 region has the DNA TGCGCCAGCAGTTCTGGTTTGGGGATTAGGACAGATACGCAGTATTTT. Translated, it gives CASSSGLGIRTDTQYF.

This chain links TRBV2 with TRBJ1-1; D gene uncertain. V was clipped by 4 bases and J by 1 base, with 13 bases between them. Germline V lookup: CDR1 SNHLY, CDR2 FYNNEI. The CDR3 is 15 amino acids. CDR3 loop: CASSGTGFQNTEAFF. DNA for the CDR3: TGTGCCAGCAGTGGGACGGGATTTCAGAACACTGAAGCTTTCTTT. Looking up the rest from reference TRBV2 and TRBJ1-1 gives the full variable domain: EPEVTQTPSHQVTQMGQEVILRCVPISNHLYFYWYRQILGQKVEFLVSFYNNEISEKSEIFDDQFSVERPDGSNFTLKIRSTKLEDSAMYFCASSGTGFQNTEAFFGQGTRLTVV.

The V and J genes are TRBV5-4 and TRBJ1-3; 10 bases are a match to TRBD1. Germline assignment: CDR1 SGHNT and CDR2 YYREEE (reference sequence). The CDR3 length is 15 residues. J gave up 4 bases and V 4 bases, and 5 bases lay outside the gene matches. The CDR3 DNA reads as TGTGCCAGCAGCAGGGACAGGGGATCGGGAAACACCATATATTTT. Its translation is CASSRDRGSGNTIYF. Combining the CDR3 with reference TRBV5-4 and TRBJ1-3 gives the whole variable domain ETGVTQSPTHLIKTRGQQVTLRCSSQSGHNTVSWYQQALGQGPQFIFQYYREEENGRGNFPPRFSGLQFPNYSSELNVNALELDDSALYLCASSRDRGSGNTIYFGEGSWLTVV.

The rearrangement uses TRBV7-6 and TRBJ2-1; possibly TRBD1 or TRBD2 for D (5 bases each). This CDR3 spans 19 amino acids. Trimming shortened V by 1 base and J by 6 bases, and 25 bases separated the two germline ends. Germline loops: CDR1 SGHVS, CDR2 FNYEAQ. CDR3 amino acids: CASSLDPGTSDPSSNEQFF. The DNA for the CDR3 is TGTGCCAGCAGCTTAGATCCCGGGACCTCGGACCCATCTAGCAATGAGCAGTTCTTC.

The V and J genes are TRBV5-1 and TRBJ2-1, with D perhaps matching TRBD2 (7 bases). V lost 8 bases and J 1 base, leaving 22 bases between the germline ends. CDR3 size: 17 residues. The germline CDR1 and CDR2 sequences are SGHRS and YFSETQ. CDR3 in amino acids: CASTHRGARRSYNEQFF. In DNA form, the CDR3 reads TGCGCCAGTACCCATCGGGGGGCCCGAAGGTCCTACAATGAGCAGTTCTTC.

This clone was observed once. The CDR3 region is CASRRTGNGYEQYF. CDR3 coding DNA: TGTGCCAGCAGACGGACAGGGAATGGATACGAGCAGTACTTC. The V and J genes are TRBV3-1 (or the pseudogene TRBV3-2) and TRBJ2-7; 8 nucleotides match TRBD1. Germline-derived CDR1 and CDR2 are LGHDT and YNNKEL (reference sequence). The V gene end was trimmed by 6 bases and the J gene end by 4 bases; junction bases not matched to a gene: 8. The CDR3 is made up of 14 amino acids.

The rearrangement joins TRBV29-1 to TRBJ1-2, with 10 positions matching TRBD1. CDR1 is SQVTM, CDR2 ANQGSEA, per germline. V shed 6 bases, J shed 1 base, and the junction held 8 bases outside the gene matches. The CDR3 has 15 amino acids. CDR3: CSVGGQGSYNYGYTF. The CDR3 nucleotides read TGCAGCGTCGGGGGACAGGGGTCGTATAACTATGGCTACACCTTC. Combining the CDR3 with reference TRBV29-1 and TRBJ1-2 gives the whole variable domain SAVISQKPSRDICQRGTSLTIQCQVDSQVTMMFWYRQQPGQSLTLIATANQGSEATYESGFVIDKFPISRPNLTFSTLTVSNMSPEDSSIYLCSVGGQGSYNYGYTFGSGTRLTVV.